This T cell receptor (beta chain) was captured by sequencing in a study of T cells in tumors and immune-related adverse events (dated by TCRdb to the early 2020s). What the treatment or condition label conveys for this sample: nivolumab (PD-1 blockade) given before sampling. The DNeasy Blood and Tissue Kit was used to extract DNA from formalin-fixed paraffin-embedded specimens. The germline V gene sets CDR1 to SGHNT and CDR2 to YENEEA. Its CDR3 holds 14 amino acids, cysteine through phenylalanine. Only the CDR3 region is kept as DNA, spanning 42 bases read in frame from base 1. V was cut back by 2 bases and J by 7 bases, leaving a gap of 13 bases between them. The TCR beta locus was amplified and sequenced with the immunoSEQ assay, yielding bulk TCR Vbeta CDR3 data. Per the authors' processing: Non-productive CDR3s, sequences shorter than 7 amino acids, and those not starting with C or ending with F/W were excluded. Only specimens with at least 1000 reads were analysed, and clonotypes were defined at the amino acid level. To compute clonality, Pielou's evenness was subtracted from 1. Library sizes were equalized by abundance-weighted random subsampling with replacement, which was repeated 100 times so that 95% confidence intervals could be reported. Repertoire overlap was quantified using the Morisita overlap index, and the top 40 clones per specimen were examined for overlap with the irAE. TCRdb obtained this table from immuneACCESS and retained in-frame rearrangements with V and J assigned. These tables miss some clones; where compared with another copy, unresolved V genes account for less than half of the shortfall, and the remainder is unexplained. Clone size and V and J calls were adopted from that table, with D and trimming inferred from the DNA. Recorded for this sample are a few thousand clones; less than 75% of them occurred a single time. 5.7% of the sample is taken by the ten largest.

A remark on this clone: Its binding antigen is unknown. No qualities accompany the bases; no much larger clone lies one base away.

Material: gut tissue, obtained from a patient treated with anti-PD-1 therapy. The clonotype comes from a female donor with metastatic renal cell carcinoma. Recombination joined TRBV11-3 with TRBJ2-3; the D segment might be TRBD1 or TRBD2, since each matches 6 bases. The DNA reads as follows: TGTGCCAGCAGCTTAACCAGAGGGGGGAATACGCAGTATTTT. Protein translation: CASSLTRGGNTQYF.